These T cell receptor beta chains were read from a single sample in a study of shared clonotypes between healthy human individuals. Using immunoSEQ multiplex PCR, the repertoire was profiled, and TCRdb retains in-frame clones only, with some absent. Of 2 million to 2.5 million clones in the sample, 85% to 95% are singletons; the top ten hold approximately 1.2%. The sample was naive CD8+ T cells sorted from blood. The receptors here all came from a man between 18 and 29 years old in good health. CDR3s include the opening cysteine and the closing phenylalanine or tryptophan. D genes are given only for firm matches. Clone size is given for some rows only: seen once, a few or many times, or a class if the clone is expanded.

size	V	D	J	DNA	CDR3
once	TRBV5-5	NA	TRBJ2-7	TGTGCCAGTACCCTCGGGACCCGCGGGGAGCAGTACTTC	CASTLGTRGEQYF
NA	TRBV6-6	NA	TRBJ1-5	TGTGCCAGCAGTTACTCGGCGGGTGCATCGCCCCAGCATTTT	CASSYSAGASPQHF
NA	TRBV6-5	NA	TRBJ1-2	TGTGCCAGCAGTTACGACAGAAACTATGGCTACACCTTC	CASSYDRNYGYTF
once	TRBV5-6	NA	TRBJ2-7	TGTGCCAGCAGCCCACAGAACTACGAGCAGTACTTC	CASSPQNYEQYF
NA	TRBV19	NA	TRBJ2-2	TGTGCCAGTAGTCCCACGATGACAGGCGGGGAGCTGTTTTTT	CASSPTMTGGELFF
NA	TRBV6-5	TRBD2	TRBJ2-7	TGTGCCAGCAGTTACTCTGCGGGAGAGAGCTCCTACGAGCAGTACTTC	CASSYSAGESSYEQYF
NA	TRBV7-6	NA	TRBJ2-7	TGTGCCAGCAGCTTATCTGGGAGCTCCTACGAGCAGTACTTC	CASSLSGSSYEQYF
NA	TRBV4-3	NA	TRBJ2-5	TGCGCCAGCAGCCCGGACAGTGAAGAGACCCAGTACTTC	CASSPDSEETQYF
NA	TRBV10-1	NA	TRBJ1-2	TGCGCCAGCGATGAGAGGGGGGGTGGCTATGGCTACACCTTC	CASDERGGGYGYTF
NA	TRBV29-1	NA	TRBJ2-3	TGCAGCGTTGCCCTACAGGCCCTCAGCACAGATACGCAGTATTTT	CSVALQALSTDTQYF
NA	TRBV9	NA	TRBJ1-2	TGTGCCAGCAGCGTAGAAGAAAACTATGGCTACACCTTC	CASSVEENYGYTF